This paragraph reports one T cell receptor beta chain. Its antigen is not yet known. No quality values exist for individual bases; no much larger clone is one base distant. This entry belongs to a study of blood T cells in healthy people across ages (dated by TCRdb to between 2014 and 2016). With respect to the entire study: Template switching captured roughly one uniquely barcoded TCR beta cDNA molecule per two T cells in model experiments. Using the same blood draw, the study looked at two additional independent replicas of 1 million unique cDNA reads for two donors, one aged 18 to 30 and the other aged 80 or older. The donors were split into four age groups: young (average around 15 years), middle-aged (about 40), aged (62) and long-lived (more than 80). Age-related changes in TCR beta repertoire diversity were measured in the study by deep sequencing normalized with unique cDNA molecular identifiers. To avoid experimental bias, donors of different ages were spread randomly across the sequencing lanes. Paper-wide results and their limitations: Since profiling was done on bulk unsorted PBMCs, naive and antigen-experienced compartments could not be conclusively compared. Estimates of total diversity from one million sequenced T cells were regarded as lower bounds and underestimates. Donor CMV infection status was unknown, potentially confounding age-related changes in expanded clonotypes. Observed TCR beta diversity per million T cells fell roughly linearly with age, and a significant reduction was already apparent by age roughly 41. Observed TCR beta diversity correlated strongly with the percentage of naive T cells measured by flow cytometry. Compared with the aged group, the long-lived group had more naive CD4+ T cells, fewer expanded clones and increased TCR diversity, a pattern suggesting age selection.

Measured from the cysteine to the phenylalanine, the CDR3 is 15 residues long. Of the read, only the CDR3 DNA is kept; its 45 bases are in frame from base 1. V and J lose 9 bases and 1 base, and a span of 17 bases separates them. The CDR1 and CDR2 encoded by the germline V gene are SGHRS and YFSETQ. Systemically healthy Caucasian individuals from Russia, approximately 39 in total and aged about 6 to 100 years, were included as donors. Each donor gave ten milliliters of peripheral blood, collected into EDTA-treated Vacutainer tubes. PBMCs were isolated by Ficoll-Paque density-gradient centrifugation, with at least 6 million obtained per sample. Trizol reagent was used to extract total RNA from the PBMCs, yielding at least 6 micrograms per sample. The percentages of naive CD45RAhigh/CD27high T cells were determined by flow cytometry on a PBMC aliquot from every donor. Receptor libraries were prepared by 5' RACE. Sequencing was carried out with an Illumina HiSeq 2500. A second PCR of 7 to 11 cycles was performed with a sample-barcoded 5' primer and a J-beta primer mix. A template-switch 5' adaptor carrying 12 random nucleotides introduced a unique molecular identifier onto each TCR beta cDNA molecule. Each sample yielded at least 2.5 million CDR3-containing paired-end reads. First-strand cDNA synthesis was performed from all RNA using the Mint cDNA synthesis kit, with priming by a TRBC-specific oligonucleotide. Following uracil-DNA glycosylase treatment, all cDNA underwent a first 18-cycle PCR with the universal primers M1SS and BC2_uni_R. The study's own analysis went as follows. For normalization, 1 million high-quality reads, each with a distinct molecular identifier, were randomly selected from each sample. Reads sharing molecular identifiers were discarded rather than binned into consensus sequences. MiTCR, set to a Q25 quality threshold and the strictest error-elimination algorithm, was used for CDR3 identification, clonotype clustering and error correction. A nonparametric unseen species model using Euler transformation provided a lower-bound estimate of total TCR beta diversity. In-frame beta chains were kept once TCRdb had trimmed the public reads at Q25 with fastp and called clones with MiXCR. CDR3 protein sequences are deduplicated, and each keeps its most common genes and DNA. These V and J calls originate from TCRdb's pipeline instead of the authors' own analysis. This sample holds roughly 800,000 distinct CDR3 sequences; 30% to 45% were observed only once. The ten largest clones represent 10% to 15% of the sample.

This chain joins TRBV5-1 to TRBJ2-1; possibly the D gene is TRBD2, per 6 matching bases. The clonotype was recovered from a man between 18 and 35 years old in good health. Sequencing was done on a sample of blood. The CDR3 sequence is CATQRAGSSYNEQFF. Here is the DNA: TGCGCCACACAACGGGCGGGGAGTTCCTACAATGAGCAGTTCTTC.